Following are 17 T cell receptor beta chains from one sample sequenced in a study of T cells in Graves' hyperthyroidism and ophthalmopathy. Template material for amplifying TCR beta CDR3 regions consisted of RNA transcripts. The HTBI primer set was used in a first-round RT-PCR of the TCR CDR3. TCRdb reanalysed the multiplex PCR reads using MiXCR and keeps one entry per CDR3 protein. The data hold 650,000 to 750,000 distinct CDR3 sequences, with 14% observed a single time. The sequenced sample consisted of blood. All receptors derive from a woman between 18 and 29 years old with Graves' hyperthyroidism.

This clonotype was recorded a few times. This sequence joins TRBV28 and TRBJ2-7, with D hard to call. CDR3 length: 13 amino acids. The ends were cut back, 6 bases at V and 4 bases at J, with 13 bases in the middle. Germline V gene sequence: CDR1 MDHEN, CDR2 SYDVKM. CDR3 protein: CASRPPRKYEQYF. CDR3 nucleotide sequence: TGTGCCAGCAGGCCCCCTCGAAAATACGAGCAGTACTTC.

This clonotype came up a few times. The chain is built from TRBV30 and TRBJ2-1; D perhaps matches TRBD2 (5 bases). CDR1 GTSNPN and CDR2 SVGIG come from the germline V gene (reference sequence). The CDR3 is 13 amino acids. V was pared by 5 bases and J by 8 bases, with 16 bases between. CDR3 bases: TGTGCCTGGGGCTGGACTCCTCTCGATGAGCAGTTCTTC. It yields the protein CAWGWTPLDEQFF.

Only a few counts were recorded for this clonotype. The V call is TRBV5-1, the J call TRBJ2-7; D gene ambiguous. The V gene lost 3 bases and the J gene lost 5 bases, with 12 bases spanning the gap. The CDR3 is 13 amino acids. Germline V gene sequence: CDR1 SGHRS, CDR2 YFSETQ. CDR3 protein: CASSSPHQDEQYF. CDR3 coding DNA: TGCGCCAGCAGCTCACCCCACCAGGACGAGCAGTACTTC.

This clonotype was detected ten times or more. The chain couples TRBV30 to TRBJ1-2; D uncertain. Germline V CDR1 and CDR2: GTSNPN, SVGIG (reference sequence). The CDR3 extends over 14 amino acids. Trimming shortened V by 0 bases and J by 4 bases, and 12 bases separated the two germline ends. CDR3 region: CAWSVGTRLYGYTF. CDR3 nucleotides: TGTGCCTGGAGTGTTGGCACACGACTCTATGGCTACACCTTC.

This clonotype was detected a few times. The chain joins TRBV6-6 to TRBJ2-1; D call uncertain. The CDR3 contains 14 residues. Germline-derived CDR1 and CDR2 are MNHNY and SVGAGI (reference sequence). Trimming shortened V by 2 bases and J by 4 bases, and 9 bases separated the two germline ends. CDR3 nucleotides: TGTGCCAGCAGTTACCTGATAGAATACAATGAGCAGTTCTTC. Its translation is CASSYLIEYNEQFF.

The table lists this clonotype with many counts. CDR3 bases: TGTGCCAGCAGCGAGCCCGGGGGTGAGCAGTTCTTC. This sequence encodes CASSEPGGEQFF. V usage is TRBV7-3 and J usage is TRBJ2-1; possible D gene TRBD2, 6 bases. In germline, CDR1 is SGHTA, CDR2 FQGTGA. There are 12 residues in the CDR3. The V end was cut by 5 bases, the J end by 9 bases, with 11 bases between.

In its sample, this clonotype was seen many times. The gene calls are TRBV28 and TRBJ1-6; TRBD1 agrees at 7 bases. The CDR3 consists of 15 residues. V was clipped by 5 bases and J by 7 bases; unmatched bases: 8. CDR1 is MDHEN, CDR2 SYDVKM, per germline. The CDR3, as DNA: TGTGCCAGCAGTGCCCGACAGGGTTCCAATTCACCCCTCCACTTT. Translation: CASSARQGSNSPLHF.

This clonotype was detected many times. The chain carries TRBV6-1 and TRBJ2-5; 7 nucleotides line up with TRBD2. CDR1 is MNHNS, CDR2 SASEGT, per germline. This CDR3 is built from 14 residues. With V trimmed by 7 bases and J by 5 bases, 10 bases remained unmatched. The CDR3 sequence: CASKAGRLRETQYF. CDR3 DNA sequence: TGTGCCAGCAAAGCGGGACGCCTTCGGGAGACCCAGTACTTC.

This clonotype has ten or more counts. The V and J genes are TRBV3-1 and TRBJ2-3; 10 nucleotides line up with TRBD1. Trimming took 4 bases from V and 3 from J; bases not matched to a gene: 7. Germline CDR1 and CDR2: LGHDT and YNNKEL (reference sequence). This CDR3 region has 16 residues. The CDR3 region is CASSPEPGQGTDTQYF. DNA for the CDR3: TGTGCCAGCAGCCCAGAACCGGGACAGGGGACAGATACGCAGTATTTT.

This sequence joins TRBV19 and TRBJ2-2; D might be TRBD2 (5 bases). Germline CDR1 is LNHDA and CDR2 is SQIVND (reference sequence). The CDR3 contains 14 residues. Trimming removed 7 bases from V and 4 bases from J, with 13 bases in between. The CDR3 spells CASTRRAGTGELFF. The CDR3 bases are TGTGCCAGTACACGAAGGGCGGGCACCGGGGAGCTGTTTTTT.

The table lists this clonotype with many counts. The rearrangement joins TRBV20-1 to TRBJ2-1; 11 bases match TRBD2. V gave up 5 bases and J gave up 3 bases; unmatched junction bases: 9. CDR1 and CDR2 (germline): DFQATT, SNEGSKA (reference sequence). CDR3 length: 16 amino acids. The CDR3 DNA reads as TGCAGTGCTCCCCCCCTACTAGCGGGAGTCTACAATGAGCAGTTCTTC. As protein: CSAPPLLAGVYNEQFF.

This chain connects TRBV6-6 to TRBJ1-2, with TRBD1 matching over 7 bases. The length of the CDR3 is 15 residues. Germline values: CDR1 MNHNY, CDR2 SVGAGI (reference sequence). The junction had 6 bases not matched to a gene; V was cut back by 2 bases and J by 3 bases. CDR3 amino acids: CASSYPSGGYYGYTF. In DNA, the CDR3 is TGTGCCAGCAGTTACCCTTCAGGGGGTTACTATGGCTACACCTTC.

This clonotype was observed at least ten times. This sequence joins TRBV27 and TRBJ2-5; no clear D. The V gene lost 0 bases and the J gene lost 3 bases, with 8 bases spanning the gap. This CDR3 region has 14 residues. Germline assignment: CDR1 MNHEY and CDR2 SMNVEV (reference sequence). The CDR3 protein is CASSLSPREETQYF. The CDR3 DNA sequence: TGTGCCAGCAGTTTATCACCCAGAGAAGAGACCCAGTACTTC.

The V call is TRBV3-1, the J call TRBJ1-1; D not resolved. The CDR3 has 14 amino acids. From germline, CDR1 is LGHDT and CDR2 YNNKEL (reference sequence). Trimming shortened V by 1 base and J by 3 bases, and 9 bases separated the two germline ends. CDR3 residues: CASSQAGPDTEAFF. For the CDR3, the DNA is TGTGCCAGCAGCCAAGCTGGGCCGGACACTGAAGCTTTCTTT.

This clonotype showed up many times. This chain links TRBV7-9 with TRBJ2-7; D not certain. This CDR3 has 12 amino acids. Germline V gene lookup returns CDR1 SEHNR and CDR2 FQNEAQ (reference sequence). V was shortened by 4 bases and J by 7 bases, with 11 bases between the two germline ends. CDR3 coding DNA: TGTGCCAGCAGCTACTTGACTGGTGAGCAGTACTTC. Protein sequence: CASSYLTGEQYF.

This clonotype was seen only a few times. The chain recombines TRBV28 with TRBJ2-3, with D possibly called TRBD1 or TRBD2 (6 bases each). This CDR3 spans 20 amino acids. Between the trimmed V and J ends, which lost 5 bases and 5 bases, there was a span of 32 bases. CDR1 MDHEN and CDR2 SYDVKM come from the germline V gene. CDR3 in amino acids: CASSIRQAAGAGSSGDTQYF. DNA for the CDR3: TGTGCCAGCAGTATTAGACAGGCAGCGGGTGCCGGGTCGTCTGGAGATACGCAGTATTTT.

This clonotype has more than one count but fewer than ten. The V gene is TRBV4-3, the J gene TRBJ2-2, with D maybe TRBD2 (7 bases). The CDR3 sequence is 18 residues long. In germline, CDR1 is LGHNA, CDR2 YSLEER. Trimming cost V 0 bases and J 7 bases, with 21 bases left between them. The CDR3 loop reads CASSQDPTGQTSFGELFF. The CDR3 coding sequence is TGCGCCAGCAGCCAAGATCCGACCGGACAGACTAGCTTCGGGGAGCTGTTTTTT.